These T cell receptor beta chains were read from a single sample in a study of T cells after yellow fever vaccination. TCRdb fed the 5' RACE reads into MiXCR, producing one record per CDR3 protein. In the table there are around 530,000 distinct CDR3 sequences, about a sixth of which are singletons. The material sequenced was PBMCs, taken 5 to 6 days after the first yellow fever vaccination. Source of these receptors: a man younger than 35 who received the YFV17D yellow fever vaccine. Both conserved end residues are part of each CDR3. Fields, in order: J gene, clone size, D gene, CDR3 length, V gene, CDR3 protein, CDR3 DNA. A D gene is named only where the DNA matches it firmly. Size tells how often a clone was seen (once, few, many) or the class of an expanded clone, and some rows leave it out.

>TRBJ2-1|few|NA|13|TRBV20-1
CSASPGLYNEQFF
TGCAGTGCTTCCCCTGGACTATACAATGAGCAGTTCTTC
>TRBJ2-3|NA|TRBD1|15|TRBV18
CASSLRDRYTDTQYF
TGTGCCAGCTCTCTCCGGGACAGATACACAGATACGCAGTATTTT
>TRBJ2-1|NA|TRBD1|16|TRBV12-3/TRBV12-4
CASSFRGRSSYNEQFF
TGTGCCAGCAGTTTCAGGGGGCGATCCTCCTACAATGAGCAGTTCTTC
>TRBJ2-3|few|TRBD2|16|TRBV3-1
CASSGGLAGASDTQYF
TGTGCCAGCAGCGGGGGACTAGCGGGGGCCTCAGATACGCAGTATTTT
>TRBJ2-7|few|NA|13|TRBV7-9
CASSLVSDYEQYF
TGTGCCAGCAGCTTAGTATCCGATTACGAGCAGTACTTC
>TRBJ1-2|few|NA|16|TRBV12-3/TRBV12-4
CASSPPTSLTPYGYTF
TGTGCCAGCAGTCCGCCGACATCGCTGACTCCTTATGGCTACACCTTC
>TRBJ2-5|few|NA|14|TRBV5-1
CASSLLPAQETQYF
TGCGCCAGCAGCCTACTGCCTGCCCAAGAGACCCAGTACTTC
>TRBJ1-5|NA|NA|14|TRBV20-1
CSARGVGSNQPQHF
TGCAGTGCTAGAGGGGTGGGGAGCAATCAGCCCCAGCATTTT
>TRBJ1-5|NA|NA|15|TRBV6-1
CASTYRVEVNQPQHF
TGTGCCAGTACCTACAGGGTTGAGGTCAATCAGCCCCAGCATTTT
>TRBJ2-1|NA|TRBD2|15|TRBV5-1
CASSWTSGERGEQFF
TGCGCCAGCAGCTGGACTAGCGGGGAAAGGGGTGAGCAGTTCTTC
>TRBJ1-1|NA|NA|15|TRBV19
CASSISASRGTEAFF
TGTGCCAGTAGTATAAGCGCTTCCCGGGGGACTGAAGCTTTCTTT
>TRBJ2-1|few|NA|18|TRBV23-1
CASSRQAENLSSYNEQFF
TGCGCCAGCAGTCGACAGGCGGAGAATCTCAGCTCCTACAATGAGCAGTTCTTC
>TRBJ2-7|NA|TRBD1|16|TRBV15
CATSSIFTGQGNEQYF
TGTGCCACCAGCAGCATTTTCACGGGACAGGGGAACGAGCAGTACTTC
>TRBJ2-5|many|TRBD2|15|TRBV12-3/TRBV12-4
CASSSSGGLQETQYF
TGTGCCAGCAGTTCTAGCGGGGGGCTCCAAGAGACCCAGTACTTC
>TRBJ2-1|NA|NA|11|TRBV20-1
CSAPRGNEQFF
TGCAGTGCTCCGAGGGGGAATGAGCAGTTCTTC
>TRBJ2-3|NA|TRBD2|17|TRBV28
CASSFSRTSGDHDTQYF
TGTGCCAGCAGTTTCTCAAGGACTAGCGGGGACCACGATACGCAGTATTTT
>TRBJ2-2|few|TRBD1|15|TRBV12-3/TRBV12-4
CAGRRTGSVGGELFF
TGTGCCGGACGCAGGACAGGCTCCGTGGGCGGGGAGCTGTTTTTT
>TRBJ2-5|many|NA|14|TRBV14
CASSYRAGQETQYF
TGTGCCAGCAGCTACCGGGCCGGCCAAGAGACCCAGTACTTC
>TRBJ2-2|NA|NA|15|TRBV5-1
CASTTQDSFAGELFF
TGCGCCAGCACCACCCAGGACAGTTTTGCCGGGGAGCTGTTTTTT
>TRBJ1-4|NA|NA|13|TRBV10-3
CAISVSEGENLFF
TGTGCCATCAGTGTCTCGGAAGGGGAAAATCTGTTTTTT
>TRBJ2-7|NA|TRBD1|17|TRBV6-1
CASSESGGRGLPDEQYF
TGTGCCAGCAGTGAATCAGGGGGACGAGGCCTACCGGACGAGCAGTACTTC
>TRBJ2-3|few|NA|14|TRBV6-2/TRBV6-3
CASSPLGGPDTQYF
TGTGCCAGCAGTCCGCTGGGGGGTCCAGATACGCAGTATTTT
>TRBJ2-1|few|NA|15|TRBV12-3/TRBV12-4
CASSLNTGGDNEQFF
TGTGCCAGCAGTTTAAACACGGGCGGGGACAATGAGCAGTTCTTC
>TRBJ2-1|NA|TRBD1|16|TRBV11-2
CASSLRGQGGYNEQFF
TGTGCCAGCAGCTTACGTGGACAGGGGGGATACAATGAGCAGTTCTTC
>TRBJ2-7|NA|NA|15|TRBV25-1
CASSIRGRGTYEQYF
TGTGCCAGCAGTATTAGGGGGAGAGGGACCTACGAGCAGTACTTC
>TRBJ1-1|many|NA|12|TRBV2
CASRYGITEAFF
TGTGCCAGCCGATACGGGATCACTGAAGCTTTCTTT
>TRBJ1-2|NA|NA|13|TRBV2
CASSQDINYGYTF
TGTGCCAGCAGTCAGGACATAAACTATGGCTACACCTTC
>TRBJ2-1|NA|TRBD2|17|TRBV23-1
CASSQRLAGAIYNEQFF
TGCGCCAGCAGTCAAAGGCTAGCGGGGGCCATTTACAATGAGCAGTTCTTC
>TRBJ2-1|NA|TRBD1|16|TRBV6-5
CASSYIGQGANNEQFF
TGTGCCAGCAGTTACATTGGGCAGGGGGCTAACAATGAGCAGTTCTTC
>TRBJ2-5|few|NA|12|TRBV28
CASSLAIETQYF
TGTGCCAGCAGTTTGGCTATAGAGACCCAGTACTTC
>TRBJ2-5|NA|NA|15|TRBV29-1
CSVEEGDSLRETQYF
TGCAGCGTTGAAGAAGGGGACTCACTGCGAGAGACCCAGTACTTC
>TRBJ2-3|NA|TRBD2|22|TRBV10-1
CASSESTLASGRSKASTDTQYF
TGCGCCAGCAGTGAGTCGACTCTGGCTAGCGGGAGGAGCAAAGCTAGCACAGATACGCAGTATTTT
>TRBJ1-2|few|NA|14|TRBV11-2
CASSLPRGSYGYTF
TGTGCCAGCAGCTTACCCCGGGGGTCCTATGGCTACACCTTC
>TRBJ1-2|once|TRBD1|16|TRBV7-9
CASSPTGTGINYGYTF
TGTGCCAGCAGCCCGACTGGGACAGGGATTAACTATGGCTACACCTTC
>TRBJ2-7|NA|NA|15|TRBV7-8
CASSTGQGTSYEQYF
TGTGCCAGCAGCACGGGCCAGGGGACCTCCTACGAGCAGTACTTC
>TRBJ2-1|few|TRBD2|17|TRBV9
CASSVGTSGGKYNEQFF
TGTGCCAGCAGTGTCGGGACTAGCGGGGGGAAGTACAATGAGCAGTTCTTC
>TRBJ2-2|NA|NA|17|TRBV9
CASSVNLRSSNTGELFF
TGTGCCAGCAGCGTGAATTTGCGAAGCTCGAACACCGGGGAGCTGTTTTTT
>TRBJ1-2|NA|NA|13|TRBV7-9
CASSLSDSVGYTF
TGTGCCAGCAGCTTATCCGATTCAGTGGGCTACACCTTC
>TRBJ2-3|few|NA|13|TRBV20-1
CSATGLGTDTQYF
TGCAGTGCTACCGGTTTAGGTACAGATACGCAGTATTTT
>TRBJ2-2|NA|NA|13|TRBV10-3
CAIQKENTGELFF
TGTGCCATCCAGAAGGAAAACACCGGGGAGCTGTTTTTT
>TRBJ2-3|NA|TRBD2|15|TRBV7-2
CASRSLAGASDTQYF
TGTGCCAGCAGATCCCTAGCGGGGGCCTCAGATACGCAGTATTTT
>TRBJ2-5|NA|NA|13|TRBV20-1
CSARDPRRETQYF
TGCAGTGCTAGAGATCCACGGAGAGAGACCCAGTACTTC
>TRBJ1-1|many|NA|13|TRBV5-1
CASSWDGNTEAFF
TGCGCCAGCAGCTGGGACGGGAACACTGAAGCTTTCTTT
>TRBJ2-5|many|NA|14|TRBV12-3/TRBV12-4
CASSPRVGGETQYF
TGTGCCAGCAGTCCGAGGGTGGGAGGCGAGACCCAGTACTTC
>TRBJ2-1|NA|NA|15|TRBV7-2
CASSSPEGVHNEQFF
TGTGCCAGCAGCTCACCCGAGGGAGTGCACAATGAGCAGTTCTTC
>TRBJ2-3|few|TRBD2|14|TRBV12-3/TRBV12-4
CASSPGVAGPTQYF
TGTGCCAGCAGTCCCGGGGTAGCGGGGCCCACGCAGTATTTT
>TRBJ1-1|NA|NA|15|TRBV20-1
CSARAGGGGPGEAFF
TGCAGTGCTAGAGCTGGGGGAGGGGGACCGGGTGAAGCTTTCTTT
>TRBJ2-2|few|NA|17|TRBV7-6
CASSLGEGQRHTGELFF
TGTGCCAGCAGCTTAGGGGAGGGACAGAGACACACCGGGGAGCTGTTTTTT
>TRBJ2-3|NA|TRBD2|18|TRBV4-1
CASSQDPPRGGATDTQYF
TGCGCCAGCAGCCAAGATCCCCCCCGCGGGGGGGCGACAGATACGCAGTATTTT
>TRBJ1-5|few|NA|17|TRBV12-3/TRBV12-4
CASSPPREGIDNQPQHF
TGTGCCAGCAGCCCGCCTAGGGAGGGGATTGACAATCAGCCCCAGCATTTT
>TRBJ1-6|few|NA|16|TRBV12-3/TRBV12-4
CASSFLVGSYNSPLHF
TGTGCCAGCAGTTTCCTAGTAGGCTCCTATAATTCACCCCTCCACTTT
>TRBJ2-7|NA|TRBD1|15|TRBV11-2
CASNHLDRVSYEQYF
TGTGCCAGCAACCATCTGGACAGGGTCTCCTACGAGCAGTACTTC
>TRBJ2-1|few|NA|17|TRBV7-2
CASSLAKRQSSYNEQFF
TGTGCCAGCAGCTTAGCCAAACGACAGAGCTCCTACAATGAGCAGTTCTTC
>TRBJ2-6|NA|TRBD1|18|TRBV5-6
CASSPRDRVISGANVLTF
TGTGCCAGCAGCCCTCGGGACAGGGTTATTTCTGGGGCCAACGTCCTGACTTTC